This TCR beta chain stems from a study of blood T cell repertoires in COVID-19. Study context: COVID-19 samples, acute and convalescent, were from the United States, Italy and Spain. The analysed material was cDNA or gDNA that came from T cells, B-cell-depleted T cells, or PBMCs.

Note on this clone: Additional DNA sequences in this sample encode the identical CDR3.

Per the germline V gene, CDR1 is SGHRS and CDR2 is YFSETQ. The germline V and J ends were trimmed by 2 bases and 3 bases, with 9 bases remaining between them. This CDR3 has 13 residues. Per the original data handling: Nucleated cell counts were estimated from reference gene primer amplification. The repertoire was sequenced with immunoSEQ multiplex PCR; TCRdb's copy has only in-frame clones and lacks some. The D gene and trimming were derived from the DNA, and the V and J assignments and clone size from that table. Altogether around 180,000 clones are present, under 85% being singletons, with the ten largest covering about 6.4%.

This sequence joins TRBV5-1 and TRBJ2-7, with D possibly being TRBD2 (5 bases). The sequenced material came from peripheral blood. The receptor comes from a human donor in a cohort sampled during active COVID-19. CDR3 residues: CASSFSGDYEQYF. The CDR3 DNA reads as TGCGCCAGCAGCTTCAGCGGAGACTACGAGCAGTACTTC. Using reference TRBV5-1 and TRBJ2-7 for the parts outside the CDR3, the full variable domain is KAGVTQTPRYLIKTRGQQVTLSCSPISGHRSVSWYQQTPGQGLQFLFEYFSETQRNKGNFPGRFSGRQFSNSRSEMNVSTLELGDSALYLCASSFSGDYEQYFGPGTRLTVT.